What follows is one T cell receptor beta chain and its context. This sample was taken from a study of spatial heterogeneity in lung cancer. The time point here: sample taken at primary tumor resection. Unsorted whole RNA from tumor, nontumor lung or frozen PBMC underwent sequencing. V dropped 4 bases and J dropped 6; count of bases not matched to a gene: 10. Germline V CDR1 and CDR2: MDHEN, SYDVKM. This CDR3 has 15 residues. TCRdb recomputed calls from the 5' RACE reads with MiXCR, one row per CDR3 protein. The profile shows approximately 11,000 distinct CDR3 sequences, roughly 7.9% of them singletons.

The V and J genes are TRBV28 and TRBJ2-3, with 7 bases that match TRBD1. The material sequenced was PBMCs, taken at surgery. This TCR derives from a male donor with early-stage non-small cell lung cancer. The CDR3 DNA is TGTGCCAGCAGTTATTCACTTAGCAGGGGGGATACGCAGTATTTT. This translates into CASSYSLSRGDTQYF. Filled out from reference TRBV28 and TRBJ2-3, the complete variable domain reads DVKVTQSSRYLVKRTGEKVFLECVQDMDHENMFWYRQDPGLGLRLIYFSYDVKMKEKGDIPEGYSVSREKKERFSLILESASTNQTSMYLCASSYSLSRGDTQYFGPGTRLTVL.